This T cell receptor beta chain is from a study of cytomegalovirus exposure and HLA in healthy donors. General study points: Researchers catalogued approximately 160 TCR beta chains as cytomegalovirus-associated.

This CDR3 contains 14 residues. The germline gives CDR1 MDHEN, CDR2 SYDVKM. Losses at the gene ends were 3 bases for V and 11 bases for J; bases not matched to a gene: 9. A word on this clone: What it recognizes is unknown.

Vbeta (60) and Jbeta (13) primers were used in the PCR. Clones were read by immunoSEQ multiplex PCR, and TCRdb kept only the in-frame ones, dropping some. Found here are roughly 170,000 clones, approximately 80% of them singletons; the top ten hold about 2.2%. This receptor was taken from a woman aged 30 to 39 in good health and CMV-seronegative. The chain uses TRBV28 and TRBJ2-3, with TRBD2 matching 9 bases. The specimen was PBMCs. The CDR3 reads CASSFRLAGRGQYF. CDR3 coding DNA: TGTGCCAGCAGTTTTAGGCTAGCGGGACGAGGGCAGTATTTT. The variable domain in full, completed from reference TRBV28 and TRBJ2-3, reads DVKVTQSSRYLVKRTGEKVFLECVQDMDHENMFWYRQDPGLGLRLIYFSYDVKMKEKGDIPEGYSVSREKKERFSLILESASTNQTSMYLCASSFRLAGRGQYFGPGTRLTVL.